The clone carrying this T cell receptor beta chain was seen only a few times. The antigen is unknown. Isolation yielded PBMCs, at least 7 million per sample, in every case. Total RNA was extracted at no less than 6 micrograms per sample. Alongside a J-beta primer mix, a sample-barcoded 5' primer served in a second PCR lasting about 6 to 12 cycles. Via MiXCR, TCRdb re-called the 5' RACE reads, giving one row per CDR3 protein. This sample carries roughly 2 million distinct CDR3 sequences, about 50% of them seen once, and the ten largest clones take roughly 2%. The record originates from a study of blood T cells in healthy people across ages. Whole-study results and caveats: Compared with aged donors, long-lived donors showed fewer expanded clones, suggesting selection. Naive T cell percentage showed a strong correlation with the diversity of TCR beta.

Material: blood. This TCR came from a woman between 40 and 50 years old in good health.

The CDR3 loop is CSQINRWGYTF. The CDR3 coding sequence is TGCAGCCAAATTAACCGCTGGGGCTACACCTTC. This chain joins TRBV29-1 and TRBJ1-2; D not certain. Germline CDR1 and CDR2: SQVTM and ANQGSEA. V was clipped by 8 bases and J by 8 bases, with 15 bases between them. The CDR3 is 11 residues long.